Shown below are 28 T cell receptor beta chains from a single sample sequenced in a study of T cells in Graves' hyperthyroidism and ophthalmopathy. Amplification yielded TCR beta CDR3 regions, with RNA transcripts as the source. HTBI primers drove first-round RT-PCR of the TCR CDR3. TCRdb called the multiplex PCR reads again in MiXCR, with one record for every CDR3 protein. This sample has hundreds of thousands of distinct CDR3 sequences, with around 15% found just once. What was sequenced was blood. The receptors stem from a man aged 18 to 30 with Graves' ophthalmopathy.

The genes are TRBV19 and TRBJ2-3; TRBD2 matches at 12 bases. The V and J ends lost 5 bases and 3 bases, in that order; junction bases with no gene match: 9. This CDR3 is 17 amino acids long. Germline CDR1 reads LNHDA; CDR2 reads SQIVND (reference sequence). The CDR3 bases are TGTGCCAGTAGTGCCTTCCGGACTAGCGGGAAGACAGATACGCAGTATTTT. Translating it yields CASSAFRTSGKTDTQYF.

At least ten counts were recorded for this clonotype. The chain uses TRBV10-3 and TRBJ1-2, with D possibly being TRBD1 (6 bases). Trimming stripped 11 bases from V and 8 bases from J, with 24 bases between. Germline assignment: CDR1 ENHRY and CDR2 SYGVKD. This CDR3 region has 14 residues. The chain's CDR3 is CASHEVLRGDGYTF. The CDR3 DNA reads TGTGCCTCCCACGAAGTGCTCAGGGGTGACGGCTACACCTTC.

This clonotype has more than one count but fewer than ten. This rearrangement joins TRBV19 to TRBJ1-2; no definite D call. The CDR3 runs to 18 residues. CDR1 is LNHDA and CDR2 is SQIVND in the germline V gene (reference sequence). Trimming left V 7 bases short and J 0 bases short, with 24 bases between. DNA for the CDR3: TGTGCCAGTAAGAGGGAGGGCAGGATAACGTTAGCTAACTATGGCTACACCTTC. As protein: CASKREGRITLANYGYTF.

This clonotype occurred many times. The rearrangement uses TRBV24-1 and TRBJ1-5; D not certain. The CDR3 runs to 14 residues. CDR1 is KGHDR and CDR2 is SFDVKD in the germline V gene. With 9 bases removed from V and 3 bases from J, the gap between germline ends came to 14 bases. CDR3 in amino acids: CATPCLDVNQPQHF. The CDR3 nucleotides are TGTGCCACCCCCTGCTTGGACGTCAATCAGCCCCAGCATTTT.

This clonotype has at least ten counts. The chain carries TRBV7-8 and TRBJ2-2; D possibly corresponds to TRBD2 (6 bases). V was pared by 5 bases and J by 4 bases, with 26 bases between. Germline V CDR1 and CDR2: SGHVS, FQNEAQ. The CDR3 is 19 amino acids. The CDR3 nucleotides read TGTGCCAGCAGCCTGGAGGGTGGCTCGCAAAAACCAAGCACCGGGGAGCTGTTTTTT. This sequence encodes CASSLEGGSQKPSTGELFF.

Many counts were recorded for this clonotype. The J gene is TRBJ1-5, the V gene TRBV5-1, with 8 bases lining up with TRBD1. The CDR3 has 13 amino acids. Germline loops: CDR1 SGHRS, CDR2 YFSETQ. The V gene end was trimmed by 4 bases and the J gene end by 4 bases; junction bases not matched to a gene: 1. As DNA, the CDR3 is TGCGCCAGCAGCACAGGGGGTAATCAGCCCCAGCATTTT. Translating it yields CASSTGGNQPQHF.

Concerning this clonotype: The CDR3 does not end in the conserved phenylalanine or tryptophan, so this is likely a read error. The rearrangement uses TRBV15 and TRBJ1-1, with 12 positions matching TRBD1. V lost 3 bases to trimming and J lost 4 bases; unmatched junction nucleotides: 3. The CDR3 runs to 15 residues. CDR1 LNHNV and CDR2 YYDKDF come from the germline V gene (reference sequence). The CDR3, as DNA: TGTGCCACCAGCAGCTGGGACAGGGGGCTCACTGAAGCTTTCCTT. This sequence encodes CATSSWDRGLTEAFL.

This clonotype was seen at least ten times. The rearrangement uses TRBV5-1 and TRBJ2-7; TRBD1 might be the D (5 bases). The CDR3 loop spans 13 amino acids. V lost 0 bases and J 5 bases, leaving 9 bases between the germline ends. CDR1 and CDR2 (germline): SGHRS, YFSETQ. The CDR3 DNA follows: TGCGCCAGCAGCTTGGGGCAGGGCAACGAGCAGTACTTC. This codes for CASSLGQGNEQYF.

This clonotype was recorded many times. This chain uses TRBV3-1 with TRBJ2-1; 8 bases are shared with TRBD2. Trimming removed 4 bases from V and 7 bases from J; junction bases left unmatched: 12. The CDR3 consists of 16 residues. Germline-derived CDR1 and CDR2 are LGHDT and YNNKEL (reference sequence). The CDR3 is CASSLPSLGRGNEQFF. CDR3 bases: TGTGCCAGCAGCCTCCCGTCTCTCGGGAGGGGGAATGAGCAGTTCTTC.

This clonotype was seen repeatedly, ten times or more. The chain uses TRBV5-8 and TRBJ2-2; D may be TRBD1 or TRBD2 (5 bases each). V lost 7 bases to trimming and J lost 1 base, with 11 bases between them. The CDR3 spans 14 residues. Germline loops: CDR1 SGHTS, CDR2 YDEGEE. The CDR3 DNA is TGTGCCAGCTCCGGGACCTGGAACACCGGGGAGCTGTTTTTT. Protein sequence: CASSGTWNTGELFF.

The chain recombines TRBV30 with TRBJ1-3, with TRBD1 as a possible D gene (5 bases). The CDR3 loop spans 16 amino acids. CDR1 and CDR2 (germline): GTSNPN, SVGIG (reference sequence). V was shortened by 0 bases and J by 4 bases, with 16 bases between the two germline ends. Here the CDR3 reads CAWSVAGVFLGNTIYF. CDR3 bases: TGTGCCTGGAGTGTGGCGGGGGTGTTTCTAGGAAACACCATATATTTT.

Ten or more counts support this clonotype. The chain carries TRBV12-3 or TRBV12-4 and TRBJ1-4, with D tentatively TRBD1 (5 bases). CDR3 length: 14 residues. V lost 5 bases to trimming and J lost 3 bases, with 10 bases between them. The CDR3 region has the DNA TGTGCCAGCAGTCGGGGGACGGCTAATGAAAAACTGTTTTTT. This translates into CASSRGTANEKLFF.

This clonotype has a count of ten or more. This chain joins TRBV5-1 and TRBJ2-3, with 9 bases fitting TRBD1. This CDR3 has 15 amino acids. Trimming at V came to 4 bases and at J to 3 bases, leaving 6 bases not matched to a gene. The germline V gene has CDR1 SGHRS and CDR2 YFSETQ. The CDR3: CASSGTGSRTDTQYF. Here the CDR3 DNA reads TGCGCCAGCAGCGGGACAGGGTCTAGAACAGATACGCAGTATTTT.

This clonotype was seen at least ten times. This sequence joins TRBV19 and TRBJ1-1, with TRBD1 as a possible D gene (6 bases). V lost 7 bases to trimming and J lost 1 base, with 13 bases between them. This CDR3 is built from 14 residues. The V gene's germline CDR1 is LNHDA and CDR2 SQIVND (reference sequence). Written as DNA, the CDR3 is TGTGCCAGTAAAATGGACAGACAGAACACTGAAGCTTTCTTT. Its protein product is CASKMDRQNTEAFF.

As to this clonotype: One base away lies a much larger clone, so this may be a sequencing read error. Because the CDR3's place on the DNA is in doubt, the DNA is left out and the CDR3 is given as listed by TCRdb. The chain recombines TRBV29-1 with TRBJ1-1. CDR1 and CDR2 from the germline V gene are SQVTM and ANQGSEA. With termini counted, the CDR3 has 16 amino acids. Here the CDR3 reads CSVAGGAGYSDTEAYF.

This clonotype has at least ten counts. The CDR3 sequence: CASTGEPYEQYF. For the CDR3, the DNA is TGTGCCAGCACAGGTGAACCCTACGAGCAGTACTTC. The rearrangement links TRBV2 to TRBJ2-7; D call uncertain. V lost 7 bases and J lost 2, with 9 bases in between. The CDR3 extends over 12 amino acids. From germline, CDR1 is SNHLY and CDR2 FYNNEI.

This clonotype has at least ten counts. The chain couples TRBV12-3 or TRBV12-4 to TRBJ2-5, with D maybe TRBD2 (5 bases). The CDR3 covers 13 residues. V was cut by 5 bases and J by 4 bases, with 11 bases left in between. CDR3 coding DNA: TGTGCCAGCAGTGGAGGATCCCCAGAGACCCAGTACTTC. It translates to CASSGGSPETQYF.

The rearrangement uses TRBV6-2 or TRBV6-3 and TRBJ2-2, with TRBD1 matching over 9 bases. The V gene end was trimmed by 8 bases and the J gene end by 5 bases; junction bases not matched to a gene: 6. Germline V lookup: CDR1 MNHEY, CDR2 SVGEGT. The CDR3 sequence is 14 residues long. This CDR3 reads CASQRTGVTGELFF. CDR3 bases: TGTGCCAGCCAAAGGACAGGGGTTACCGGGGAGCTGTTTTTT.

The sample holds many counts of this clonotype. The CDR3 loop reads CASSQVDSQYEQYF. CDR3 DNA sequence: TGTGCCAGCAGCCAAGTCGACTCCCAATACGAGCAGTACTTC. The rearrangement links TRBV3-1 to TRBJ2-7; D is uncertain. CDR1 is LGHDT and CDR2 is YNNKEL in the germline V gene (reference sequence). Trimming stripped 1 base from V and 4 bases from J, with 11 bases between. The CDR3 spans 14 residues.

The chain is built from TRBV11-3 and TRBJ1-1; no clear D gene. V lost 1 base, J lost 8 bases, and 11 bases lay in between. The CDR3 runs 13 residues. CDR1 is SGHNT and CDR2 is YENEEA in the germline V gene. CDR3 residues: CASSLVGRKEAFF. CDR3 DNA sequence: TGTGCCAGCAGCTTAGTAGGCAGAAAAGAAGCTTTCTTT.

This clonotype was seen a few times. J is TRBJ2-7 and V is TRBV14, with TRBD2 as a possible D gene (6 bases). In germline, CDR1 is SGHDN, CDR2 FVKESK. V lost 3 bases and J lost 0, with 15 bases in between. The CDR3 is 16 residues long. This CDR3 reads CASSHTLGGPSYEQYF. CDR3 in DNA: TGTGCCAGCAGCCACACACTGGGGGGTCCCTCCTACGAGCAGTACTTC.

This clonotype has just a few counts. The V and J genes are TRBV27 and TRBJ2-3, with 8 bases aligning to TRBD2. The V gene end was trimmed by 9 bases and the J gene end by 4 bases; junction bases not matched to a gene: 6. CDR1 is MNHEY, CDR2 SMNVEV, per germline (reference sequence). CDR3 length: 13 residues. The CDR3 bases are TGTGCCAGTTATCTAGCGGGCTCAGATACGCAGTATTTT. This encodes CASYLAGSDTQYF.

This clonotype appeared a few times. This rearrangement joins TRBV6-2 or TRBV6-3 to TRBJ2-5; 7 bases are a match to TRBD2. The CDR3 consists of 15 residues. Germline assignment: CDR1 MNHEY and CDR2 SVGEGT. V lost 2 bases and J lost 3; bases outside the gene matches: 6. CDR3 protein: CASSYRGVSEETQYF. The CDR3 DNA reads as TGTGCCAGCAGTTACCGGGGGGTTTCTGAAGAGACCCAGTACTTC.

This chain uses TRBV15 with TRBJ2-1; D is perhaps TRBD2 (5 bases). Trimming removed 1 base at V and 7 bases at J, with 17 bases between. Looked up from germline, CDR1 is LNHNV and CDR2 is YYDKDF (reference sequence). The CDR3 is 16 amino acids. Here the CDR3 DNA reads TGTGCCACCAGCAGAGTTGGCGGGCGAGTGGGTAATGAGCAGTTCTTC. It codes for CATSRVGGRVGNEQFF.

Only a few counts were recorded for this clonotype. The V gene is TRBV27, the J gene TRBJ2-1; 8 bases map to TRBD2. J was trimmed by 6 bases and V by 10 bases; bases with no gene match: 5. CDR1 is MNHEY, CDR2 SMNVEV, per germline (reference sequence). This CDR3 contains 12 residues. The CDR3 coding sequence is TGTGCCATTTCGGGGGGGGGCAATGAGCAGTTCTTC. Its protein is CAISGGGNEQFF.

The rearrangement joins TRBV9 to TRBJ2-5; 7 positions agree with TRBD2. In germline, CDR1 is SGDLS, CDR2 YYNGEE. The CDR3 extends over 15 amino acids. With V trimmed by 0 bases and J by 2 bases, 4 bases remained unmatched. The CDR3 DNA is TGTGCCAGCAGCGTAGATCTAGCGGAACAAGAGACCCAGTACTTC. Residues: CASSVDLAEQETQYF. Drawing the rest from reference TRBV9 and TRBJ2-5, the complete variable domain is DSGVTQTPKHLITATGQRVTLRCSPRSGDLSVYWYQQSLDQGLQFLIQYYNGEERAKGNILERFSAQQFPDLHSELNLSSLELGDSALYFCASSVDLAEQETQYFGPGTRLLVL.

This clonotype was seen a handful of times. The chain combines TRBV10-3 with TRBJ1-1, with a possible D match to TRBD1 (5 bases). The CDR3 is made up of 15 amino acids. Germline CDR1 is ENHRY and CDR2 is SYGVKD. The V and J ends lost 0 bases and 5 bases respectively, with 13 bases between them. CDR3 residues: CAISESGRGNTEAFF. The CDR3 DNA follows: TGTGCCATCAGTGAGTCAGGAAGGGGAAATACTGAAGCTTTCTTT.

This clonotype was observed at least ten times. The chain links TRBV27 to TRBJ2-3; D could derive from TRBD1 or TRBD2 (6 bases each). The CDR3 runs 13 residues. Trimming pared 6 bases from V and 5 bases from J, leaving 12 bases between. CDR1 is MNHEY and CDR2 is SMNVEV in the germline V gene (reference sequence). CDR3 sequence reads: CASSLGGVDTQYF. CDR3 nucleotide sequence: TGTGCCAGCAGCTTGGGGGGCGTAGATACGCAGTATTTT.